This TCR beta chain was found in a study of blood T cell repertoires in COVID-19. This table comes from immunoSEQ multiplex PCR, and its TCRdb copy is limited to in-frame clones, with some not included. The sample includes some 88,000 clones, approximately 87% of them seen just once. Germline V gives CDR1 SGHTA, CDR2 FQGNSA. CDR3 length: 15 amino acids. V dropped 1 base and J dropped 7 bases, with 14 bases sitting between them. The V and J genes are TRBV7-2 and TRBJ2-1; D is perhaps TRBD2 (6 bases). The receptor comes from a woman aged 65 to 85 with acute or convalescent COVID-19. Specimen: peripheral blood. CDR3 sequence: CASSLVIGAGNEQFF. DNA for the CDR3: TGTGCCAGCAGCTTAGTCATCGGGGCGGGGAATGAGCAGTTCTTC.